Sequencing of this TCR beta chain was carried out in a study of PD-L1 blockade in urothelial cancer. Turning to the study itself: Patients began atezolizumab, 1,200 mg intravenously every 3 weeks, in the mid-2010s. Males with bladder-origin urothelial cancer constituted about 90% of the roughly 30 patients. Whole-study findings and limits: Below-median pretreatment blood TCR clonality predicted better survival.

The time point: pretreatment peripheral blood. All patients handed over anywhere from 1 to 8 samples, pretreatment and on-treatment. A remark on this clone: Its antigen is unknown.

The CDR3 is 15 residues long. Trimming left V 6 bases short and J 0 bases short, with 12 bases between. CDR1 is MNHNS and CDR2 is SASEGT in the germline V gene. Clones were read by immunoSEQ multiplex PCR, and TCRdb kept only the in-frame ones, dropping some. The sample consists of tens of thousands of clones, 90% of them appearing once. Source: PBMCs, taken around atezolizumab (anti-PD-L1) treatment. The receptor was isolated from a man aged 55 to 70 with urothelial cancer. The rearrangement uses TRBV6-1 and TRBJ2-1; perhaps TRBD1 as D (5 bases). The CDR3 sequence is CASRMGQSSYNEQFF. CDR3 nucleotide sequence: TGTGCCAGCAGGATGGGGCAAAGCTCCTACAATGAGCAGTTCTTC.